Described below is a single T cell receptor beta chain sequence and its context. Its target is unknown. The sample originates from a study of T cell repertoires in cytomegalovirus infection. Study information: Indications came from public TCR beta signatures; they pointed to CMV infection and to a matching HLA type.

Study conclusions and caveats: Clonotypes of TCR beta that were HLA-C-restricted and CMV-specific dominated the ex vivo response.

Using its own MiXCR run on the reads, TCRdb lists one record per CDR3 protein. The data show fewer than 650,000 distinct CDR3 sequences, approximately 40% seen once. The V end lost 8 bases, the J end lost 7 bases, and 14 bases lay between the germline ends. CDR1 and CDR2 from the germline V gene are SEHNR and FQNEAQ (reference sequence). CDR3 length equals 13 residues. The V call is TRBV7-9, the J call TRBJ2-2, with TRBD1 as a possible D gene (6 bases). Source: cultured PBMCs, taken from culture after CMV antigen stimulation. The sequence was collected from a human donor in good health (CMV status not recorded). Some clones in this sample may be carry-over from other donors' samples. The CDR3 region is CASHAQGGGELFF. The CDR3 nucleotides are TGTGCCAGCCACGCCCAAGGGGGCGGGGAGCTGTTTTTT.